Sequencing of this T cell receptor beta chain was carried out in a study of beta chain features in type 1 diabetes. The overall study: Examination of sorted cells across all samples involved over 85,000,000 cells. Whole-study findings and limits: Still unanswered here is whether HLA type influences TCRB rearrangement.

Turning to this clone: Its target is unknown. In the same sample, other DNA sequences code for this CDR3.

V was cut by 1 base and J by 1 base, with 3 bases left in between. The V gene's germline CDR1 is SGHDN and CDR2 FVKESK. The CDR3 extends over 13 amino acids. Expressed TCRB transcripts were sequenced because the entire RNA isolate underwent reverse transcription. About 3.6 million reads per sample on average were obtained from naive, central memory and regulatory T cell samples. This table comes from immunoSEQ multiplex PCR, and its TCRdb copy is limited to in-frame clones, with some not included. Here the sample spans 300,000 to 450,000 clones, around 20% being singletons. Sequencing was performed on naive CD4+ T cells from blood. The rearrangement uses TRBV14 and TRBJ2-3; D uncertain. The sequence derives from a woman aged 18-35 years in good health. The CDR3 region is CASSQAGTDTQYF. In DNA form, the CDR3 reads TGTGCCAGCAGCCAAGCGGGCACAGATACGCAGTATTTT.